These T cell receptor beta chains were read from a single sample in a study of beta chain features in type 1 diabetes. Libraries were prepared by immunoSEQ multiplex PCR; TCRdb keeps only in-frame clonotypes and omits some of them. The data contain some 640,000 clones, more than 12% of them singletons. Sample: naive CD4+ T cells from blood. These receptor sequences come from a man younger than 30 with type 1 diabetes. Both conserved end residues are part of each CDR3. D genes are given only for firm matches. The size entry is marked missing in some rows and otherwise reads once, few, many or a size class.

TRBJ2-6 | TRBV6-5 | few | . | CASSFRPSGANVLTF | TGTGCCAGCAGTTTCAGGCCTTCTGGGGCCAACGTCCTGACTTTC
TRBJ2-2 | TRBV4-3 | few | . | CASSQEFWTENTGELFF | TGCGCCAGCAGCCAAGAGTTTTGGACAGAGAACACCGGGGAGCTGTTTTTT
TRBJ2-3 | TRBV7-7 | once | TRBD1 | CASSLGTGYTDTQYF | TGTGCTAGCAGCTTAGGGACAGGGTACACAGATACGCAGTATTTT
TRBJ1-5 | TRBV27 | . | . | CASSSINNQPQHF | TGTGCCAGCAGTTCGATCAACAATCAGCCCCAGCATTTT
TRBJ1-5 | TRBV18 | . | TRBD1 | CASSPQTGEGQPQHF | TGTGCCAGCTCACCACAGACAGGGGAAGGCCAGCCCCAGCATTTT
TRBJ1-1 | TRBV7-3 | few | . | CASSQTPRDTEAFF | TGTGCCAGCAGCCAGACTCCACGGGACACTGAAGCTTTCTTT
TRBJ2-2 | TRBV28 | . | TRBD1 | CASSLSRQGNTGELFF | TGTGCCAGCAGTTTGTCCCGACAGGGGAACACCGGGGAGCTGTTTTTT
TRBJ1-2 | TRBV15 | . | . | CATSRDSGGGFNYGYTF | TGTGCCACCAGCAGAGATAGCGGCGGAGGCTTTAACTATGGCTACACCTTC
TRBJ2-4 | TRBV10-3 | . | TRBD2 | CAISGTSGGSNIQYF | TGTGCCATCTCTGGGACTAGCGGGGGTTCGAACATTCAGTACTTC
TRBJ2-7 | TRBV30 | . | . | CACNRRAFPYEQYF | TGTGCCTGCAACAGACGGGCCTTCCCCTACGAGCAGTACTTC
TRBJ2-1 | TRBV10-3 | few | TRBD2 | CAIRETSGAYNEQFF | TGTGCCATCAGAGAGACTAGCGGGGCTTACAATGAGCAGTTCTTC
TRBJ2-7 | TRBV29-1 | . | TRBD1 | CSVYPGTASSYEQYF | TGCAGCGTTTACCCCGGGACAGCAAGCTCCTACGAGCAGTACTTC
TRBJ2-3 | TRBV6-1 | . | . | CASSESMKAAQYF | TGTGCCAGCAGTGAATCGATGAAGGCAGCGCAGTATTTT
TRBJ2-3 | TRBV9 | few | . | CASSVGQGGVDTQYF | TGTGCCAGCAGCGTAGGTCAGGGTGGCGTGGATACGCAGTATTTT
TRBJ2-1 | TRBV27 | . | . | CASSLSTPTYNEQFF | TGTGCCAGCAGTTTATCAACCCCCACCTACAATGAGCAGTTCTTC
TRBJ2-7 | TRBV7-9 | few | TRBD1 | CASSKTGGEYEQYF | TGTGCCAGCAGCAAAACAGGGGGAGAGTACGAGCAGTACTTC
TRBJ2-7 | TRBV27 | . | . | CASSIWGRGQDYEQYF | TGTGCCAGCAGTATCTGGGGCAGGGGACAAGACTACGAGCAGTACTTC
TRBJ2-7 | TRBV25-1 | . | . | CASSESGAPYGQYF | TGTGCCAGCAGTGAATCCGGGGCGCCCTACGGGCAGTACTTC
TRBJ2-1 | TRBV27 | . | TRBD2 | CASSLTSGMAAAEQFF | TGTGCCAGCAGTCTGACTAGCGGGATGGCCGCAGCTGAGCAGTTCTTC
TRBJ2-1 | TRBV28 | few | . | CASRERISYNEQFF | TGTGCCAGCAGAGAGCGTATCTCCTACAATGAGCAGTTCTTC
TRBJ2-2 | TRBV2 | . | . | CAGDGQRLSLPDTGELFF | TGTGCCGGTGACGGGCAACGACTGTCCCTCCCCGACACCGGGGAGCTGTTTTTT
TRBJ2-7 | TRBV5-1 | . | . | CASSWGETGSSEQYF | TGCGCCAGCAGCTGGGGGGAGACAGGGTCTTCCGAGCAGTACTTC
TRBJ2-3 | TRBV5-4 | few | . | CASRTSTDTQYF | TGTGCCAGCCGCACTAGCACAGATACGCAGTATTTT
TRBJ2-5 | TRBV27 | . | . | CASSLINSGQETQYF | TGTGCCAGCAGTTTAATCAATAGCGGCCAAGAGACCCAGTACTTC
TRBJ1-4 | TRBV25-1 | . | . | CASSEWGPNEKLFF | TGTGCCAGCAGTGAGTGGGGGCCGAATGAAAAACTGTTTTTT
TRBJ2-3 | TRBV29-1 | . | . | CSVLSRGGRNTQYF | TGCAGCGTTCTTTCTAGAGGGGGGAGAAATACGCAGTATTTT
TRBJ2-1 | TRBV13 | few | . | CASSLVALVNEQFF | TGTGCCAGCAGCTTAGTCGCTCTAGTTAATGAGCAGTTCTTC
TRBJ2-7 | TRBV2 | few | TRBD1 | CASSGTGMYEQYF | TGTGCCAGCAGCGGGACAGGGATGTACGAGCAGTACTTC
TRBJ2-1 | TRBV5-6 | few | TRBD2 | CASSLFRSGVFF | TGTGCCAGCAGCTTGTTCCGTAGCGGGGTGTTCTTC
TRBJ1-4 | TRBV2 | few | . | CASSERAAQGEKLFF | TGTGCCAGCAGTGAAAGGGCTGCCCAGGGGGAAAAACTGTTTTTT
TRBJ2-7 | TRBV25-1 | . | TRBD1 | CASIPGQGAYEQYF | TGTGCCAGCATACCGGGACAGGGGGCCTACGAGCAGTACTTC
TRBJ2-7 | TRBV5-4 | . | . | CASSLTLGSSYEQYF | TGTGCCAGCAGCTTGACCCTGGGGAGCTCCTACGAGCAGTACTTC
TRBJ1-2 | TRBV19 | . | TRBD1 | CASSLGTVRFYGYTF | TGTGCCAGTAGTCTAGGGACAGTAAGGTTCTATGGCTACACCTTC
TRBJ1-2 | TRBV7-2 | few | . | CASSPQGDSHGYTF | TGTGCCAGCAGCCCTCAGGGTGATTCCCATGGCTACACCTTC
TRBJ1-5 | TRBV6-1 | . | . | CASSEYEGGGQPQHF | TGTGCCAGCAGTGAGTACGAGGGTGGAGGGCAGCCCCAGCATTTT
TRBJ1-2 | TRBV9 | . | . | CASSVDNPGSGYTF | TGTGCCAGCAGCGTAGACAATCCTGGATCTGGCTACACCTTC
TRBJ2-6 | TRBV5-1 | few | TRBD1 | CASRNFVSGTGVSGANVLTF | TGCGCCAGCAGAAATTTCGTATCCGGGACAGGGGTGTCTGGGGCCAACGTCCTGACTTTC
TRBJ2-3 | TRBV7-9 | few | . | CASSRGLGAPYTQYF | TGTGCCAGCAGCCGCGGTCTAGGGGCCCCGTACACGCAGTATTTT
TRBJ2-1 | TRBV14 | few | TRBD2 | CASSQDIAGGYNEQFF | TGTGCCAGCAGCCAAGATATAGCGGGAGGCTACAATGAGCAGTTCTTC
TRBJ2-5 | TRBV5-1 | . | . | CASSLDRETQYF | TGCGCCAGCAGCTTGGACAGAGAGACCCAGTACTTC
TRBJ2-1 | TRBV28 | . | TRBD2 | CASSLAGATNEQFF | TGTGCCAGCAGCTTAGCGGGAGCCACGAATGAGCAGTTCTTC
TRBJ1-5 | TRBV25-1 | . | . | CASSEPGGGQPQHF | TGTGCCAGCAGTGAGCCGGGGGGCGGGCAGCCCCAGCATTTT
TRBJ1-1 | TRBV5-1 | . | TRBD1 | CASSLTGGNTEAFF | TGCGCCAGCAGCTTAACAGGGGGTAACACTGAAGCTTTCTTT
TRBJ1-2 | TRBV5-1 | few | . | CASSLETGRSDTF | TGCGCCAGCAGCTTGGAAACAGGGAGGTCTGACACCTTC
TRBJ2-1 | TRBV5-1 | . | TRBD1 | CASSFGQGPYNEQFF | TGCGCCAGCAGCTTCGGACAGGGGCCCTACAATGAGCAGTTCTTC
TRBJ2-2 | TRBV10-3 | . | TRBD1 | CAISLTGDAGELFF | TGTGCCATCAGCTTGACAGGGGATGCCGGGGAGCTGTTTTTT
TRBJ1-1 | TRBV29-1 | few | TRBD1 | CSVEIDNRGPNTEAFF | TGCAGCGTTGAAATAGACAACAGGGGGCCGAACACTGAAGCTTTCTTT
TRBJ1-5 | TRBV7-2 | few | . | CASSLGGKSNQPQHF | TGTGCCAGCAGCTTAGGGGGGAAGAGCAATCAGCCCCAGCATTTT
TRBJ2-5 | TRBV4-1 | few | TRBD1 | CASSQGQGAYGETQYF | TGCGCCAGCAGCCAGGGACAGGGGGCTTATGGAGAGACCCAGTACTTC
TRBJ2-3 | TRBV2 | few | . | CASSRDSPPADTQYF | TGTGCCAGCAGCCGGGACTCCCCACCCGCAGATACGCAGTATTTT
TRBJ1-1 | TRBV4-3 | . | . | CASSQDGLNTEAFF | TGCGCCAGCAGCCAAGATGGGTTGAACACTGAAGCTTTCTTT
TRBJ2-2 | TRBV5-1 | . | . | CASTGERPNTGELFF | TGCGCCAGCACCGGAGAACGACCGAACACCGGGGAGCTGTTTTTT
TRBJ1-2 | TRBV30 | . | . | CAWSMRVRGYTF | TGTGCCTGGAGTATGCGGGTTCGAGGCTACACCTTC
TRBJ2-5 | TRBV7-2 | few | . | CASRLWGWGRETQYF | TGTGCCAGCAGGCTTTGGGGCTGGGGACGGGAGACCCAGTACTTC
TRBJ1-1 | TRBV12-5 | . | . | CAKQPLGNTEAFF | TGTGCTAAGCAACCTTTAGGGAACACTGAAGCTTTCTTT
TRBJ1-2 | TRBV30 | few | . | CAGLGVSGYGYTF | TGTGCCGGCTTGGGGGTCTCTGGGTATGGCTACACCTTC
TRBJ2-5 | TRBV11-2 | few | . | CASSLGGVETQYF | TGTGCCAGCAGCTTAGGCGGGGTGGAGACCCAGTACTTC
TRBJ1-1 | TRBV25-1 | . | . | CASGAADMNTEAFF | TGTGCCAGCGGTGCGGCGGATATGAACACTGAAGCTTTCTTT
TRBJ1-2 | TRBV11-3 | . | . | CASSLLDRGILANYGYTF | TGTGCCAGCAGCCTCTTGGACAGAGGGATTCTAGCTAACTATGGCTACACCTTC